This T cell receptor (beta chain) was recorded in a study of T cell responses to AZD1222 COVID-19 vaccine. Whole-study results and caveats: At 160-218 and 743-854, vaccine-associated CD4 TCRs were dominant, and they spanned spike.

Libraries were prepared by immunoSEQ multiplex PCR; TCRdb keeps only in-frame clonotypes and omits some of them. Of roughly 110,000 clones listed, about 87% are singletons. Looked up from germline, CDR1 is MNHEY and CDR2 is SMNVEV (reference sequence). This CDR3 region has 13 residues. V was cut by 7 bases and J by 3 bases, with 12 bases left in between. Turning to this clone: No antigen is known for it.

Sequenced material: peripheral blood, taken 28 days after the second AZD1222 dose. V and J are TRBV27 and TRBJ1-2; D gene uncertain. The receptor's source is an adult who received the AZD1222 COVID-19 vaccine. CDR3 nucleotide sequence: TGTGCCAGCACCCCGGGAGGGTACTATGGCTACACCTTC. Protein: CASTPGGYYGYTF.